These T cell receptor beta chains were read from a single sample in a study of cytomegalovirus exposure and HLA in healthy donors. Assay used: immunoSEQ multiplex PCR; TCRdb lists only in-frame clones, some missing. The table lists 170,000 or so clones, around 81% of them singletons. Material: PBMCs. The receptors here all came from a woman aged 30 to 39 in good health and CMV-seronegative. CDR3s include the opening cysteine and the closing phenylalanine or tryptophan. A D gene is named only where the DNA matches it firmly.

.	TRBV6-5	TRBJ1-2	CASSSYTSFYGYTF	TGTGCCAGCAGTTCCTATACTTCATTCTATGGCTACACCTTC
.	TRBV29-1	TRBJ2-5	CSVREQGGETQYF	TGCAGCGTGAGGGAGCAGGGAGGAGAGACCCAGTACTTC
.	TRBV4-3	TRBJ1-1	CASSQDGQPNTEAFF	TGCGCCAGCAGCCAAGACGGACAGCCGAACACTGAAGCTTTCTTT
TRBD2	TRBV4-2	TRBJ2-7	CASSQLSGRASYEQYF	TGTGCCAGCAGCCAACTGAGCGGGAGAGCGTCCTACGAGCAGTACTTC
.	TRBV4-1	TRBJ1-2	CASSRSGYGYTF	TGCGCCAGCAGCCGAAGCGGGTATGGCTACACCTTC
.	TRBV28	TRBJ2-7	CASGLRGAPSYEQYF	TGTGCCAGCGGCCTCAGGGGCGCCCCCTCCTACGAGCAGTACTTC
TRBD1	TRBV28	TRBJ1-3	CASSSPGGGNTIYF	TGTGCCAGCAGTTCTCCAGGGGGAGGAAACACCATATATTTT
TRBD2	TRBV2	TRBJ2-5	CASSDQGLAFQETQYF	TGTGCCAGCAGTGACCAGGGACTAGCGTTCCAAGAGACCCAGTACTTC
TRBD1	TRBV5-1	TRBJ2-7	CASSLYQGATYEQYF	TGCGCCAGCAGCTTATACCAGGGGGCAACCTACGAGCAGTACTTC
.	TRBV6-1	TRBJ2-7	CASSEWDTGSYEQYF	TGTGCCAGCAGTGAATGGGACACAGGCTCCTACGAGCAGTACTTC
TRBD1	TRBV7-9	TRBJ2-1	CASSLTPGTGSSYNEQFF	TGTGCCAGCAGCTTAACTCCCGGGACAGGGAGCTCCTACAATGAGCAGTTCTTC
TRBD2	TRBV13	TRBJ2-7	CASSSLAGVYEQYF	TGTGCCAGCAGCTCCCTAGCGGGGGTCTACGAGCAGTACTTC
.	TRBV7-2	TRBJ2-7	CASSGGGSSYEQYF	TGTGCCAGCTCGGGTGGGGGGAGCTCCTACGAGCAGTACTTC
TRBD1	TRBV9	TRBJ2-7	CASSPEQGPSGQYF	TGTGCCAGCAGCCCCGAACAGGGGCCATCAGGGCAGTACTTC